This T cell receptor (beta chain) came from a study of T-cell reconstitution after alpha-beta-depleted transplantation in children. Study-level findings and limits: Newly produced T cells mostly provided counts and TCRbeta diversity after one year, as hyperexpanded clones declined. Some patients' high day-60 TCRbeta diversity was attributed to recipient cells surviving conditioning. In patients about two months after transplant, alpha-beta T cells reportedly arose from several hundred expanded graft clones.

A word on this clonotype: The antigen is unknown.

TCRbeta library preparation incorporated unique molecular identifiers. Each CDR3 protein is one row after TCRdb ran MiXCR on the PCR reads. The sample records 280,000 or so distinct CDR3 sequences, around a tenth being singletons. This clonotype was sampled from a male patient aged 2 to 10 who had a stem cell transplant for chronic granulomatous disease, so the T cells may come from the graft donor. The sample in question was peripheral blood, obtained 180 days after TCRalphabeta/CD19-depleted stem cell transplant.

The CDR3 DNA follows: TGTGCCAGCAGTAGGGACAGGGCGGCCACTGAAGCTTTCTTT. Its protein product is CASSRDRAATEAFF. V and J are TRBV12-3 or TRBV12-4 and TRBJ1-1, with TRBD1 identical over 9 bases. Germline trimming cut 5 bases from V and 4 bases from J; bases unmatched to any gene: 5. This CDR3 is 14 amino acids long.